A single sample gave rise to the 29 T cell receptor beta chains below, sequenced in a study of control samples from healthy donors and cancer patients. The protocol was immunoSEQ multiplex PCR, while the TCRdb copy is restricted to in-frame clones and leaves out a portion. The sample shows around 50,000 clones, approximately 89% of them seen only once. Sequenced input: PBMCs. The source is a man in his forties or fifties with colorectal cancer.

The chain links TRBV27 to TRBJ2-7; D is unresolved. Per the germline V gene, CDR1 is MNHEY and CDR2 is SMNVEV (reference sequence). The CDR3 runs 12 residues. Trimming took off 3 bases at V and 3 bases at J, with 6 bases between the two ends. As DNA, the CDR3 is TGTGCCAGCAGTTTTGACGGCTACGAGCAGTACTTC. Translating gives CASSFDGYEQYF.

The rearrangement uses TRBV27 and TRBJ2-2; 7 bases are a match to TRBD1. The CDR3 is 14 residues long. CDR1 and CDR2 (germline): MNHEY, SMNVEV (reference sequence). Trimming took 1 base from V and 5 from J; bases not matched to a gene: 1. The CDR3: CASSLLQGTGELFF. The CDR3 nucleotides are TGTGCCAGCAGTTTATTACAGGGGACCGGGGAGCTGTTTTTT.

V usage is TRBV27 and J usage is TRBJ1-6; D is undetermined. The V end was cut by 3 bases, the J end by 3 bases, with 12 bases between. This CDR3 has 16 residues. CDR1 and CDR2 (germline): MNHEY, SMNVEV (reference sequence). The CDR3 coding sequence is TGTGCCAGCAGTTTGTACGGTGACTTCTATAATTCACCCCTCCACTTT. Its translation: CASSLYGDFYNSPLHF.

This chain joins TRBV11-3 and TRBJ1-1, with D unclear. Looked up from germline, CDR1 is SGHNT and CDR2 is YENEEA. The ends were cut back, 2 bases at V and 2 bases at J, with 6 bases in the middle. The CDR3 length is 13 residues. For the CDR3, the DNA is TGTGCCAGCAGCTTATTTGCAAACACTGAAGCTTTCTTT. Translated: CASSLFANTEAFF.

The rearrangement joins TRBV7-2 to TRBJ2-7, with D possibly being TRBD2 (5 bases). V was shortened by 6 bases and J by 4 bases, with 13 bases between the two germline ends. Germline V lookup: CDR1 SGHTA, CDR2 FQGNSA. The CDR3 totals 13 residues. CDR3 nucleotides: TGTGCCAGCAGAACGGTTGGGGAGTACGAGCAGTACTTC. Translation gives CASRTVGEYEQYF. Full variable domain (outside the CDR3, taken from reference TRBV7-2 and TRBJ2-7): GAGVSQSPSNKVTEKGKDVELRCDPISGHTALYWYRQSLGQGLEFLIYFQGNSAPDKSGLPSDRFSAERTGGSVSTLTIQRTQQEDSAVYLCASRTVGEYEQYFGPGTRLTVT.

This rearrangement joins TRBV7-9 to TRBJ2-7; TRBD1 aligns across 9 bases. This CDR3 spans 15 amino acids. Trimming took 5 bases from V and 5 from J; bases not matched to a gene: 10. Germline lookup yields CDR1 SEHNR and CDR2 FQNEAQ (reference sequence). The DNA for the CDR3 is TGTGCCAGCAGCCACCGGGACAGGGCGATCCACGAGCAGTACTTC. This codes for CASSHRDRAIHEQYF.

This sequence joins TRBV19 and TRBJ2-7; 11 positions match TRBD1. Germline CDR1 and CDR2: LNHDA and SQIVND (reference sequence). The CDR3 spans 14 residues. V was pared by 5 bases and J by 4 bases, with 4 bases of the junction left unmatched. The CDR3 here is CASSAGTGGYEQYF. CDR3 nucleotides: TGTGCCAGTAGTGCCGGGACAGGGGGGTACGAGCAGTACTTC.

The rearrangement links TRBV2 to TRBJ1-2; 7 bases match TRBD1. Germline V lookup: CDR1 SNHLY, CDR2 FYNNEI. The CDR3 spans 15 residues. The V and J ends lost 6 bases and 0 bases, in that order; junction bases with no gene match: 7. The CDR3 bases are TGTGCCAGCAGCCTCACAGGGGCTTCTAACTATGGCTACACCTTC. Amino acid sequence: CASSLTGASNYGYTF.

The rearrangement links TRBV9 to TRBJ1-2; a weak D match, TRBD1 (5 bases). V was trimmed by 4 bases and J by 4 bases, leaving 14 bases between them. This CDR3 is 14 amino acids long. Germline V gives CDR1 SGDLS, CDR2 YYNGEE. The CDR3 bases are TGTGCCAGCAGCCCCCAGGGTTTTGTCTATGGCTACACCTTC. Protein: CASSPQGFVYGYTF.

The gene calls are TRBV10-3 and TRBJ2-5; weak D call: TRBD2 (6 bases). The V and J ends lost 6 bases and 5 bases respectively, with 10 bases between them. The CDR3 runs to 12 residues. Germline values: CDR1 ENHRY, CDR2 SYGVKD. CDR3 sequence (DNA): TGTGCCATCAGCTCGGGGGAGGAGACCCAGTACTTC. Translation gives CAISSGEETQYF.

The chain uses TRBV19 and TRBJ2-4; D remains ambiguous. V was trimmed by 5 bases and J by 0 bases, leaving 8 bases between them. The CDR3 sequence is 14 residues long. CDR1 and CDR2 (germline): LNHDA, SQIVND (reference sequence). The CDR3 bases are TGTGCCAGTAGTGGCGACTTAGCCAAAAACATTCAGTACTTC. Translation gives CASSGDLAKNIQYF.

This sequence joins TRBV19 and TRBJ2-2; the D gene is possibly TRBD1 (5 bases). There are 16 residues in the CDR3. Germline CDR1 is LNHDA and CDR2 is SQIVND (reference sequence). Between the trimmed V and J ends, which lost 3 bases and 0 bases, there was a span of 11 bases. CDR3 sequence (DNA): TGTGCCAGTAGTATCCTATCGACAGCGAACACCGGGGAGCTGTTTTTT. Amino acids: CASSILSTANTGELFF.

CDR3 DNA sequence: TGTGCCAGCAGGTACAGGGGGCTGCCTTCACCCCTCCACTTT. Its translation is CASRYRGLPSPLHF. This rearrangement joins TRBV27 to TRBJ1-6; 9 nucleotides line up with TRBD1. Losses at the gene ends were 6 bases for V and 9 bases for J; bases not matched to a gene: 6. This CDR3 comprises 14 residues. Germline CDR1 MNHEY, CDR2 SMNVEV (reference sequence).

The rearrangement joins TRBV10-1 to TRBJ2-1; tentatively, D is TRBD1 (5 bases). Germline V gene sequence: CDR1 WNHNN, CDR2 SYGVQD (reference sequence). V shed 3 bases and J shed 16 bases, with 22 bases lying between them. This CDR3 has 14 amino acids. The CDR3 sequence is CASSEGHGIYGVFF. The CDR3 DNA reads TGCGCCAGCAGTGAAGGACACGGAATCTATGGGGTTTTCTTC.

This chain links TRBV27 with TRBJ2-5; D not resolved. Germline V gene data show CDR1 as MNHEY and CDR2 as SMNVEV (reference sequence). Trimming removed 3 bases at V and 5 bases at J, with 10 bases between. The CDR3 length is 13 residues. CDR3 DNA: TGTGCCAGCAGTTTCCGCAGCTTGGAGACCCAGTACTTC. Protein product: CASSFRSLETQYF.

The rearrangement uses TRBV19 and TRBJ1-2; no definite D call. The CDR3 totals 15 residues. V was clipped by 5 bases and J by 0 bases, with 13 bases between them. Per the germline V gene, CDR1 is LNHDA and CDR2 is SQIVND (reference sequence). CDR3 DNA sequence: TGTGCCAGTAGTTACGGAGGACTAACTAACTATGGCTACACCTTC. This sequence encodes CASSYGGLTNYGYTF. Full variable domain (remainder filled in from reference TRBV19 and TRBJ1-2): DGGITQSPKYLFRKEGQNVTLSCEQNLNHDAMYWYRQDPGQGLRLIYYSQIVNDFQKGDIAEGYSVSREKKESFPLTVTSAQKNPTAFYLCASSYGGLTNYGYTFGSGTRLTVV.

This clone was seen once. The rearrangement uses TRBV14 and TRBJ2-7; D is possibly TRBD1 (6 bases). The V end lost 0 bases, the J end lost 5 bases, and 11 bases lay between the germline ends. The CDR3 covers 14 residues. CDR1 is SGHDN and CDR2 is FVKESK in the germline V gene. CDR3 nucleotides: TGTGCCAGCAGCCAAGAAGTTGCAGGGGACGAGCAGTACTTC. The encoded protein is CASSQEVAGDEQYF.

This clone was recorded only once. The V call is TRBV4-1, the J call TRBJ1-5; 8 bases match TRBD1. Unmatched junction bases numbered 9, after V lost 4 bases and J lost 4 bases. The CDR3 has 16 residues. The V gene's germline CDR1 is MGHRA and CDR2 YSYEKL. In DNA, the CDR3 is TGCGCCAGCAGCCTGGGTACCGACAGGGGAAATCAGCCCCAGCATTTT. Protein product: CASSLGTDRGNQPQHF.

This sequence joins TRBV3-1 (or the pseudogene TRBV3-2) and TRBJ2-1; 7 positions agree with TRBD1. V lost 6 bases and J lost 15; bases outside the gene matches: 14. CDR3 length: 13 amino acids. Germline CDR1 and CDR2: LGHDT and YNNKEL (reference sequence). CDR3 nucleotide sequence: TGTGCCAGCAGGGGGTACGAAACCGGGACAGCGTTCTTC. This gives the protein CASRGYETGTAFF.

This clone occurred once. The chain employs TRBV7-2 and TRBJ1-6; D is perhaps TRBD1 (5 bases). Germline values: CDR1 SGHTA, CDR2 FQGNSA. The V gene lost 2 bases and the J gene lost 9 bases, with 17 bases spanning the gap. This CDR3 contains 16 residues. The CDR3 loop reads CASSLSPGGLSSPLHF. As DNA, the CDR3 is TGTGCCAGCAGCTTAAGCCCGGGGGGTTTGAGTTCACCCCTCCACTTT.

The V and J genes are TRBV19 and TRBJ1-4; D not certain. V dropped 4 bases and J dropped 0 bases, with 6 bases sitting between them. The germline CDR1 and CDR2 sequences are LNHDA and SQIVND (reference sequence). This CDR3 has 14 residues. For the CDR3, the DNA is TGTGCCAGTAGTAGGGCAGCAACTAATGAAAAACTGTTTTTT. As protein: CASSRAATNEKLFF.

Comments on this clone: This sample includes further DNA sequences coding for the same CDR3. CDR3 protein: CASGGSGGETQYF. CDR3 in DNA: TGTGCTAGTGGTGGGAGTGGGGGGGAGACCCAGTACTTC. The chain couples TRBV12-5 to TRBJ2-5; perhaps TRBD2 as D (6 bases). Germline V CDR1 and CDR2: LGHNT, FRNRAP. The CDR3 consists of 13 residues. Trimming removed 5 bases from V and 5 bases from J, with 12 bases in between.

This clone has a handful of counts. The CDR3 loop reads CASSENTISSYNSPLHF. The CDR3 nucleotides are TGTGCCAGCAGTGAAAACACCATAAGCTCCTATAATTCACCCCTCCACTTT. The chain links TRBV2 to TRBJ1-6; D gene uncertain. The V end lost 2 bases, the J end lost 0 bases, and 11 bases lay between the germline ends. Germline V gene data show CDR1 as SNHLY and CDR2 as FYNNEI. CDR3 length: 17 amino acids.

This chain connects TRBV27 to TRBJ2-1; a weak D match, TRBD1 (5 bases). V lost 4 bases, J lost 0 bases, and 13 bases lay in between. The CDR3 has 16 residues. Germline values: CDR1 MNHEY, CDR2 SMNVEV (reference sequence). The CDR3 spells CASSSSLDSSYNEQFF. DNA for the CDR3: TGTGCCAGCAGTTCGAGCCTCGACAGCTCCTACAATGAGCAGTTCTTC.

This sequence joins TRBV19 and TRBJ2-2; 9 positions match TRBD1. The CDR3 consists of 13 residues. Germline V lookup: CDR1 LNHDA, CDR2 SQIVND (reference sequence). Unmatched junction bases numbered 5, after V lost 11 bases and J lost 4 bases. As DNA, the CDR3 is TGTGCCGTCCAGACAGGGGGCACCGGGGAGCTGTTTTTT. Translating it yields CAVQTGGTGELFF. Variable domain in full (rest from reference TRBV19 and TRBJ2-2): DGGITQSPKYLFRKEGQNVTLSCEQNLNHDAMYWYRQDPGQGLRLIYYSQIVNDFQKGDIAEGYSVSREKKESFPLTVTSAQKNPTAFYLCAVQTGGTGELFFGEGSRLTVL.

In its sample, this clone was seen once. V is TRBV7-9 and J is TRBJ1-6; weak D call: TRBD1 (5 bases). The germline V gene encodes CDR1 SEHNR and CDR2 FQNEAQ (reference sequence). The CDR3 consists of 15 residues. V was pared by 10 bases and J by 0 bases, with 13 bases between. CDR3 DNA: TGTGCCACCCTAAGGGGCGACTCCTATAATTCACCCCTCCACTTT. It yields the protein CATLRGDSYNSPLHF.

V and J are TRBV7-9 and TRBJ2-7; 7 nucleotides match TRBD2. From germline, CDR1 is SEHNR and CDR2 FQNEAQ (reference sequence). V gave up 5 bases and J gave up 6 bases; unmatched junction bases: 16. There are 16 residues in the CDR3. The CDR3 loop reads CASSHNTRETRSEQYF. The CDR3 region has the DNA TGTGCCAGCAGCCACAATACGCGGGAGACCCGGTCCGAGCAGTACTTC. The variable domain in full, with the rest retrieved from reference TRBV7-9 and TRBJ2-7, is DTGVSQNPRHKITKRGQNVTFRCDPISEHNRLYWYRQTLGQGPEFLTYFQNEAQLEKSRLLSDRFSAERPKGSFSTLEIQRTEQGDSAMYLCASSHNTRETRSEQYFGPGTRLTVT.

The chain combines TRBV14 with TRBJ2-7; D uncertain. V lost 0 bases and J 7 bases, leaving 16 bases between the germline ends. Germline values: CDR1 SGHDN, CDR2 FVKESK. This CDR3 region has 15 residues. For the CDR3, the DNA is TGTGCCAGCAGCCAAGATTGCTCTCATTTAAGGGAGCAGTACTTC. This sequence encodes CASSQDCSHLREQYF.

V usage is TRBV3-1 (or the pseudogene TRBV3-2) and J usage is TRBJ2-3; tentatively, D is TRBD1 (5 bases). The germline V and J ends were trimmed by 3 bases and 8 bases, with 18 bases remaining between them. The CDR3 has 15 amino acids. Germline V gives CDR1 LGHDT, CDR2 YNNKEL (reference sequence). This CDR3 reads CASSHRQSVIGTQYF. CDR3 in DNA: TGTGCCAGCAGCCATCGACAGAGTGTTATTGGTACGCAGTATTTT.